The 25 T cell receptor beta chains given below trace back to one sample, sequenced in a study of T cell responses to AZD1222 COVID-19 vaccine. The table came from immunoSEQ multiplex PCR; TCRdb's copy has only in-frame clones and leaves some out. The sample lists fewer than 85,000 clones; around 82% were seen once. The specimen comprised peripheral blood, sampled 28 days after the second AZD1222 dose. The source of these receptors is an adult who received the AZD1222 COVID-19 vaccine.

The chain carries TRBV6-5 and TRBJ2-7, with TRBD1 matching over 7 bases. Germline V lookup: CDR1 MNHEY, CDR2 SVGAGI. Trimming at V came to 0 bases and at J to 4 bases, leaving 9 bases not matched to a gene. This CDR3 is 16 amino acids long. The CDR3, as DNA: TGTGCCAGCAGTTACTCTCTAGCTCCGGGACAGTACGAGCAGTACTTC. This codes for CASSYSLAPGQYEQYF.

The V gene is TRBV4-2, the J gene TRBJ2-2; D remains ambiguous. This CDR3 region has 12 residues. V was clipped by 4 bases and J by 6 bases, with 6 bases between them. Germline V gene sequence: CDR1 LGHNA, CDR2 YNFKEQ. The CDR3, as DNA: TGTGCCAGCAGCCCCAGTTCCGGGGAGCTGTTTTTT. Translated, it gives CASSPSSGELFF.

This chain joins TRBV4-1 and TRBJ1-5; D is unclear. From germline, CDR1 is MGHRA and CDR2 YSYEKL. V dropped 1 base and J dropped 4 bases, with 5 bases sitting between them. This CDR3 comprises 13 residues. CDR3: CASSQGENQPQHF. As DNA, the CDR3 is TGCGCCAGCAGCCAAGGGGAGAATCAGCCCCAGCATTTT.

CDR3 loop: CASSASGRFTDTQYF. The CDR3 region has the DNA TGCGCCAGCAGCGCTAGCGGGAGATTCACAGATACGCAGTATTTT. The chain recombines TRBV5-1 with TRBJ2-3; TRBD2 aligns across 10 bases. Per germline, CDR1 SGHRS and CDR2 YFSETQ. This CDR3 is built from 15 residues. J gave up 2 bases and V 4 bases, and 4 bases lay outside the gene matches.

This sequence joins TRBV29-1 and TRBJ2-5, with D possibly TRBD1 on 5 matching bases. The germline CDR1 and CDR2 sequences are SQVTM and ANQGSEA. V lost 3 bases and J 5 bases, leaving 10 bases between the germline ends. This CDR3 region has 12 residues. The CDR3 protein is CSVDWTSETQYF. The CDR3 DNA reads TGCAGCGTTGATTGGACATCTGAGACCCAGTACTTC.

The chain links TRBV5-1 to TRBJ1-1; 7 bases line up with TRBD1. From germline, CDR1 is SGHRS and CDR2 YFSETQ. CDR3 size: 14 residues. J gave up 5 bases and V 0 bases, and 4 bases lay outside the gene matches. CDR3 amino acids: CASSLGQGRTEAFF. As DNA, the CDR3 is TGCGCCAGCAGCTTGGGACAGGGCAGGACTGAAGCTTTCTTT.

The gene calls are TRBV7-2 and TRBJ1-1; D may be TRBD1 (5 bases). V lost 2 bases to trimming and J lost 0 bases, with 10 bases between them. The CDR3 runs 15 residues. The germline V gene encodes CDR1 SGHTA and CDR2 FQGNSA. The CDR3 loop is CASSLSGRMNTEAFF. In nucleotides, the CDR3 is TGTGCCAGCAGCTTATCAGGGCGGATGAACACTGAAGCTTTCTTT.

The chain is built from TRBV6-5 and TRBJ2-3, with D perhaps TRBD1 or TRBD2 (5 bases each). CDR3 length: 13 residues. V lost 8 bases to trimming and J lost 6 bases, with 15 bases between them. The germline V gene has CDR1 MNHEY and CDR2 SVGAGI. Written as DNA, the CDR3 is TGTGCCAGCGGTTCCGGGGCGGCGGATACGCAGTATTTT. It encodes CASGSGAADTQYF.

This chain joins TRBV27 and TRBJ1-6; 8 bases line up with TRBD1. The V segment lost 5 bases and the J segment 8 bases; nucleotides outside the gene matches: 5. The CDR3 spans 14 residues. The germline gives CDR1 MNHEY, CDR2 SMNVEV (reference sequence). The CDR3: CASSRTGTDSPLHF. The CDR3 coding sequence is TGTGCCAGCAGTCGGACAGGGACAGATTCACCCCTCCACTTT.

The chain carries TRBV5-4 and TRBJ2-1; a weak D match, TRBD2 (8 bases). V was cut by 3 bases and J by 4 bases, with 26 bases left in between. Looked up from germline, CDR1 is SGHNT and CDR2 is YYREEE (reference sequence). There are 19 residues in the CDR3. CDR3 sequence: CASSSVGGDSGNLYNEQFF. The CDR3 coding sequence is TGTGCCAGCAGCTCCGTAGGGGGCGATAGCGGGAATTTATACAATGAGCAGTTCTTC.

This clone was seen only once. The chain recombines TRBV4-3 with TRBJ2-7; maybe TRBD1 (5 bases). V lost 1 base and J 2 bases, leaving 12 bases between the germline ends. The CDR3 spans 15 residues. Germline loops: CDR1 LGHNA, CDR2 YSLEER. The CDR3: CASSQASPGPYEQYF. The CDR3 coding sequence is TGCGCCAGCAGCCAAGCGTCCCCAGGGCCCTACGAGCAGTACTTC.

This rearrangement joins TRBV15 to TRBJ2-2; D remains ambiguous. The CDR3 loop spans 15 amino acids. The germline CDR1 and CDR2 sequences are LNHNV and YYDKDF (reference sequence). Trimming removed 1 base at V and 2 bases at J, with 8 bases between. For the CDR3, the DNA is TGTGCCACCAGCAGAGTTACTTCCAACACCGGGGAGCTGTTTTTT. This codes for CATSRVTSNTGELFF.

This chain links TRBV9 with TRBJ1-3; D remains unclear. The CDR3 runs 15 residues. Germline CDR1 SGDLS, CDR2 YYNGEE. V lost 7 bases and J 2 bases, leaving 16 bases between the germline ends. CDR3 in amino acids: CASALDWVAGNTIYF. CDR3 DNA sequence: TGTGCCAGCGCTTTAGACTGGGTAGCTGGAAACACCATATATTTT. Variable domain in full (rest from reference TRBV9 and TRBJ1-3): DSGVTQTPKHLITATGQRVTLRCSPRSGDLSVYWYQQSLDQGLQFLIQYYNGEERAKGNILERFSAQQFPDLHSELNLSSLELGDSALYFCASALDWVAGNTIYFGEGSWLTVV.

The chain combines TRBV9 with TRBJ2-2; TRBD1 matches at 7 bases. Germline V gene sequence: CDR1 SGDLS, CDR2 YYNGEE. CDR3 length: 14 residues. Losses at the gene ends were 4 bases for V and 1 base for J; bases not matched to a gene: 1. As DNA, the CDR3 is TGTGCCAGCAGCAGGGGGCTGAACACCGGGGAGCTGTTTTTT. This sequence encodes CASSRGLNTGELFF.

Concerning this clone itself: In this CDR3 the conserved last residue, phenylalanine or tryptophan, is missing, so a read error is likely. The V call is TRBV9, the J call TRBJ1-2; D possibly corresponds to TRBD1 (6 bases). Germline V gives CDR1 SGDLS, CDR2 YYNGEE. The CDR3 sequence is 13 residues long. V was clipped by 3 bases and J by 7 bases, with 13 bases between them. DNA for the CDR3: TGTGCCAGCAGCGCAACAGGGTTGGGTGGCTACACCTCC. Translation gives CASSATGLGGYTS.

The chain combines TRBV7-2 with TRBJ2-5; TRBD2 matches 14 bases. The junction had 1 base not matched to a gene; V was cut back by 1 base and J by 0 bases. This CDR3 contains 17 residues. Germline CDR1 and CDR2: SGHTA and FQGNSA. The CDR3 DNA sequence: TGTGCCAGCAGCTTAGGGGGACTAGCGGGAGACCAAGAGACCCAGTACTTC. It codes for CASSLGGLAGDQETQYF.

The rearrangement uses TRBV7-2 and TRBJ2-7; TRBD2 matches at 12 bases. CDR1 and CDR2 from the germline V gene are SGHTA and FQGNSA. CDR3 length: 14 residues. The V gene end was trimmed by 5 bases and the J gene end by 6 bases; junction bases not matched to a gene: 5. The CDR3 reads CASSPLAGGPEQYF. The CDR3 DNA is TGTGCCAGCAGCCCACTAGCGGGAGGCCCCGAGCAGTACTTC.

The J gene is TRBJ2-3, the V gene TRBV19; the match to TRBD2 covers 9 bases. The length of the CDR3 is 14 residues. V dropped 4 bases and J dropped 8; count of bases not matched to a gene: 7. Germline CDR1 is LNHDA and CDR2 is SQIVND (reference sequence). In DNA form, the CDR3 reads TGTGCCAGTAGTAGGAGGTCTAGCGGGGTTACGCAGTATTTT. Its protein is CASSRRSSGVTQYF.

The chain uses TRBV28 and TRBJ2-5, with 12 bases lining up with TRBD2. With 6 bases clipped from V and 5 bases from J, the junction kept 7 bases outside the gene matches. This CDR3 contains 15 residues. CDR1 is MDHEN and CDR2 is SYDVKM in the germline V gene. The CDR3 reads CASRPTSGSGETQYF. The CDR3, as DNA: TGTGCCAGCAGACCGACTAGCGGGAGCGGTGAGACCCAGTACTTC.

This clone was seen a single time. The chain links TRBV19 to TRBJ1-2, with 7 bases lining up with TRBD1. The V gene end was trimmed by 3 bases and the J gene end by 7 bases; junction bases not matched to a gene: 2. This CDR3 contains 12 residues. Germline V gene sequence: CDR1 LNHDA, CDR2 SQIVND (reference sequence). The CDR3 region is CASSIRDSGYTF. The CDR3 coding sequence is TGTGCCAGTAGTATCCGGGACAGTGGCTACACCTTC. The full variable domain, in which reference TRBV19 and TRBJ1-2 provide the parts outside the CDR3, is DGGITQSPKYLFRKEGQNVTLSCEQNLNHDAMYWYRQDPGQGLRLIYYSQIVNDFQKGDIAEGYSVSREKKESFPLTVTSAQKNPTAFYLCASSIRDSGYTFGSGTRLTVV.

CDR3 coding DNA: TGTGCCACCAGTGATTGGAAGACAGGGTCTGAAGCTTTCTTT. Encoded protein: CATSDWKTGSEAFF. This chain joins TRBV24-1 and TRBJ1-1; 7 bases are a match to TRBD1. The CDR3 runs to 14 residues. Germline CDR1 is KGHDR and CDR2 is SFDVKD. Germline trimming cut 2 bases from V and 6 bases from J; bases unmatched to any gene: 5.

The chain carries TRBV2 and TRBJ1-4; no reliable D call. The germline V gene encodes CDR1 SNHLY and CDR2 FYNNEI. Deletions cut 5 bases from V and 5 bases from J, with 9 bases between. The CDR3 runs to 13 residues. The CDR3 loop is CASSYGPNEKLFF. DNA of the CDR3: TGTGCCAGCAGTTACGGTCCAAATGAAAAACTGTTTTTT.

The chain couples TRBV27 to TRBJ1-1, with 11 bases lining up with TRBD1. Germline V gene data show CDR1 as MNHEY and CDR2 as SMNVEV (reference sequence). V lost 3 bases and J lost 4; bases outside the gene matches: 4. CDR3 length equals 15 residues. CDR3 in DNA: TGTGCCAGCAGTTTCGGACAGGGGGCCGGCACTGAAGCTTTCTTT. Its protein is CASSFGQGAGTEAFF.

This clone was seen just once. The chain combines TRBV21-1 with TRBJ2-2; the D segment call TRBD2 is taken from the table without a DNA check. TRBV21-1 is a documented pseudogene. The length of the CDR3 is 16 residues. The CDR3 DNA reads TGTGCCAGCAGCAAAGAAGAGCGGGAGTGCACCGGGGAGCTGTTTTTT. Amino acid sequence: CASSKEERECTGELFF.

The genes are TRBV7-9 and TRBJ2-1; D is undetermined. The germline V gene has CDR1 SEHNR and CDR2 FQNEAQ (reference sequence). The CDR3 runs 10 residues. V was trimmed by 3 bases and J by 6 bases, leaving 0 bases between them. DNA of the CDR3: TGTGCCAGCAGCTTCAATGAGCAGTTCTTC. Amino acids: CASSFNEQFF. The full variable domain, its missing parts supplied by reference TRBV7-9 and TRBJ2-1, is DTGVSQNPRHKITKRGQNVTFRCDPISEHNRLYWYRQTLGQGPEFLTYFQNEAQLEKSRLLSDRFSAERPKGSFSTLEIQRTEQGDSAMYLCASSFNEQFFGPGTRLTVL.